This is a list of T cell receptor beta chains from one sample in a study of T cells in Graves' hyperthyroidism and ophthalmopathy. In TCRdb, the multiplex PCR reads were re-called with MiXCR into one record per CDR3 protein. The sample has over 500,000 distinct CDR3 sequences, around 43% seen once. Sequencing was performed on peripheral blood or thyroid tissue (not recorded which). The receptor source for this set is an adult woman with Graves' disease, either hyperthyroidism or ophthalmopathy (not recorded which). Each CDR3 is given with its conserved first and last residue. A D gene is named only where the DNA matches it firmly. For some rows the clone size is stated as once, few or many, or as a class when expanded; others skip it.

>TRBV29-1|NA|TRBJ1-2|NA
CSVERRGYGYTF
TGCAGCGTTGAAAGGAGGGGCTATGGCTACACCTTC
>TRBV7-2|NA|TRBJ1-3|NA
CASSLVVGSSGNTIYF
TGTGCCAGCAGCTTAGTAGTCGGGAGCTCTGGAAACACCATATATTTT
>TRBV5-1|NA|TRBJ2-7|NA
CASRFVGSYEQYF
TGCGCCAGCAGGTTTGTGGGCTCCTACGAGCAGTACTTC
>TRBV4-2|many|TRBJ1-5|NA
CASSHLASNQPQHF
TGTGCCAGCAGCCACCTAGCGAGCAATCAGCCCCAGCATTTT
>TRBV19|NA|TRBJ1-1|NA
CASSIAGPPGPAF
TGTGCCAGTAGTATAGCAGGTCCACCTGGACCGGCCTTT
>TRBV7-2|NA|TRBJ2-7|TRBD2
CASSLEPGLASYEQYF
TGTGCCAGCAGCTTGGAGCCGGGACTAGCGTCGTACGAGCAGTACTTC
>TRBV20-1|many|TRBJ2-5|TRBD2
CSAMPPLADHQETQYF
TGCAGTGCTATGCCCCCCCTAGCGGACCATCAAGAGACCCAGTACTTC
>TRBV30|few|TRBJ1-3|NA
CASDGLTGNTIYF
TGTGCCTCCGACGGACTCACGGGAAACACCATATATTTT
>TRBV28|NA|TRBJ1-6|TRBD1
CASRRQGSYSPLHF
TGTGCCAGCCGGAGACAGGGGTCCTATTCACCCCTCCACTTT
>TRBV20-1|many|TRBJ1-3|NA
CSAQESNSGNTIYF
TGCAGTGCTCAAGAGAGTAACTCTGGAAACACCATATATTTT
>TRBV2|few|TRBJ2-3|TRBD1
CASRRTGITDTQYF
TGTGCCAGCAGAAGGACAGGGATAACAGATACGCAGTATTTT
>TRBV7-9|many|TRBJ1-1|TRBD1
CASSLGQGDTEAFF
TGTGCCAGCAGCTTAGGACAGGGCGACACTGAAGCTTTCTTT
>TRBV19|NA|TRBJ1-3|NA
CASSIPREILSGNTIYF
TGTGCCAGTAGTATCCCCAGGGAAATCCTCTCTGGAAACACCATATATTTT
>TRBV20-1|few|TRBJ2-5|NA
CSAPKQGGQETQYF
TGCAGTGCACCGAAACAGGGAGGACAAGAGACCCAGTACTTC
>TRBV29-1|NA|TRBJ2-2|NA
CSVGSGELFF
TGCAGCGTTGGGTCAGGGGAGCTGTTTTTT
>TRBV7-3|few|TRBJ2-7|TRBD1
CASSLDRGDEQYF
TGTGCCAGCAGCTTAGACAGGGGGGACGAGCAGTACTTC
>TRBV12-3/TRBV12-4|NA|TRBJ1-6|NA
CASNAGDSPLHF
TGTGCCAGCAATGCAGGGGATTCACCCCTCCACTTT
>TRBV11-2|NA|TRBJ1-1|NA
CASSSVGRITEAFF
TGTGCCAGCAGCTCAGTAGGCAGAATCACTGAAGCTTTCTTT
>TRBV29-1|NA|TRBJ1-1|TRBD1
CSVDRTTGEAFF
TGCAGCGTGGACAGGACAACGGGTGAAGCTTTCTTT
>TRBV2|few|TRBJ2-5|NA
CASSVRGRETQYF
TGTGCCAGCAGTGTACGAGGGCGGGAGACCCAGTACTTC
>TRBV29-1|NA|TRBJ1-2|TRBD1
CSVLTDRRSSNYGYTF
TGCAGCGTCCTGACGGACAGGCGCTCCTCTAACTATGGCTACACCTTC
>TRBV5-1|NA|TRBJ2-5|NA
CASSDAGTVKTQYF
TGCGCCAGCAGCGACGCCGGGACCGTTAAGACCCAGTACTTC
>TRBV6-5|few|TRBJ1-2|TRBD1
CASRQTGGGGYTF
TGTGCCAGCAGACAAACAGGGGGCGGAGGCTACACCTTC
>TRBV11-2|NA|TRBJ2-7|TRBD1
CASSPGGAAYEQYF
TGTGCCAGCAGCCCAGGGGGCGCGGCTTACGAGCAGTACTTC
>TRBV29-1|many|TRBJ2-3|NA
CSVGTVADTQYF
TGCAGCGTTGGTACGGTCGCAGATACGCAGTATTTT
>TRBV7-2|NA|TRBJ1-1|NA
CASSTGARRGNEAFF
TGTGCCAGCAGCACTGGGGCCCGCCGAGGAAATGAAGCTTTCTTT
>TRBV5-1|many|TRBJ2-2|NA
CASSSSGTLNTGELFF
TGCGCCAGCAGCTCCTCCGGGACACTAAACACCGGGGAGCTGTTTTTT
>TRBV29-1|NA|TRBJ2-7|NA
CSVEAVYEQYF
TGCAGCGTTGAAGCGGTTTACGAGCAGTACTTC
>TRBV24-1|few|TRBJ1-5|NA
CATSGPAGEPQHF
TGTGCCACCAGTGGCCCGGCGGGGGAGCCCCAGCATTTT
>TRBV25-1|NA|TRBJ2-7|TRBD2
CASSAAGEGSYEQYF
TGTGCCAGCAGTGCCGCGGGAGAGGGCTCCTACGAGCAGTACTTC
>TRBV29-1|NA|TRBJ2-7|TRBD1
CSSEGALFTEYEQYF
TGCAGCAGTGAGGGGGCTCTCTTTACCGAGTACGAGCAGTACTTC
>TRBV2|NA|TRBJ1-5|NA
CASSATPPRNQPQHF
TGTGCCAGCAGTGCCACCCCCCCAAGGAATCAGCCCCAGCATTTT
>TRBV29-1|NA|TRBJ1-2|NA
CSVEGGEYGYTF
TGCAGCGTTGAAGGGGGTGAGTATGGCTACACCTTC
>TRBV7-3|NA|TRBJ2-5|NA
CTSSSAQRETQYF
TGTACCAGCAGCTCAGCCCAGAGGGAGACCCAGTACTTC
>TRBV10-3|few|TRBJ1-4|NA
CAISDGSRGKLFF
TGTGCCATCAGTGACGGGTCTCGTGGAAAACTGTTTTTT
>TRBV12-3/TRBV12-4|many|TRBJ2-6|NA
CASSPQLSSGANVLTF
TGTGCCAGCAGCCCGCAGTTGAGCTCTGGGGCCAACGTCCTGACTTTC
>TRBV20-1|NA|TRBJ2-7|NA
CSARGGSSDYEQHF
TGCAGTGCTAGGGGGGGATCTAGCGACTACGAGCAGCACTTC
>TRBV10-2|NA|TRBJ1-1|NA
CASSEVPVGAFF
TGCGCCAGCAGTGAGGTTCCCGTTGGAGCTTTCTTT
>TRBV20-1|few|TRBJ2-3|TRBD2
CSARAKGLAGLDTQYF
TGCAGTGCTAGAGCAAAGGGACTAGCGGGACTGGATACGCAGTATTTT
>TRBV20-1|NA|TRBJ2-2|TRBD2
CSARLAGRSGELFF
TGCAGTGCTAGACTAGCGGGTAGATCCGGGGAGCTGTTTTTT
>TRBV19|NA|TRBJ2-7|NA
CASSRGLSPRGEQYF
TGTGCCAGTAGTAGGGGACTCTCCCCCAGGGGGGAGCAGTACTTC